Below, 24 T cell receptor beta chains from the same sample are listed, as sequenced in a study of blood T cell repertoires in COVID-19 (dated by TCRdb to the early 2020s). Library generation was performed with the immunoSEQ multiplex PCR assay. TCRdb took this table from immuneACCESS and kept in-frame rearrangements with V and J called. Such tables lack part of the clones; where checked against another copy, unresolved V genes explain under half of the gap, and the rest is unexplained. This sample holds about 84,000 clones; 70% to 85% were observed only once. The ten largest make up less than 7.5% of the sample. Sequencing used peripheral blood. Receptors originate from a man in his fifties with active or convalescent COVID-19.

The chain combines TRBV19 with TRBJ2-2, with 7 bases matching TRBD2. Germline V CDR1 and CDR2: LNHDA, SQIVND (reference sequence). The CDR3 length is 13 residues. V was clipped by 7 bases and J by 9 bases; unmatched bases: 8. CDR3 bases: TGTGCCAGTAACCAGCGGGGTTTGTGGGAGCTGTTTTTT. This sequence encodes CASNQRGLWELFF.

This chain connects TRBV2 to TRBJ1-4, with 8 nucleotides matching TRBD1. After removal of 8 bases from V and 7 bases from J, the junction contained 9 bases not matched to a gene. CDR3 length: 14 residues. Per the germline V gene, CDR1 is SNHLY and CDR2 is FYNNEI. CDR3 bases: TGTGCCAGCTCCCGGACAGGGCCGTCTGAAAAACTGTTTTTT. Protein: CASSRTGPSEKLFF.

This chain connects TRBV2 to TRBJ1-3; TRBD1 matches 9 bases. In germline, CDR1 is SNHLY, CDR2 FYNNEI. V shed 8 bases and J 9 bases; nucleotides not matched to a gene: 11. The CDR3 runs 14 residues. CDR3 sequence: CASAGQGRRGTIYF. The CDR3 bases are TGTGCCAGCGCGGGACAGGGACGAAGGGGCACCATATATTTT.

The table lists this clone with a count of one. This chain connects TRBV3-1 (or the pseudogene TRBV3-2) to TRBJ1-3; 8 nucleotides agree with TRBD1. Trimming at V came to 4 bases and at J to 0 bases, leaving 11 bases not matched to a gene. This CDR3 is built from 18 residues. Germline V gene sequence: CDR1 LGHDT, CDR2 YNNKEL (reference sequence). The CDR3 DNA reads TGTGCCAGCAGCCCGAGAAGAGGGACAGGACCCTCTGGAAACACCATATATTTT. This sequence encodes CASSPRRGTGPSGNTIYF.

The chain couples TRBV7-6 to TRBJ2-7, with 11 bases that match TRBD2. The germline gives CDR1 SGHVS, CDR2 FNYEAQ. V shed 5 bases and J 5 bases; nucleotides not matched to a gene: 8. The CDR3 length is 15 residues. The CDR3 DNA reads TGTGCCAGCAGCCCCCGGACTAGCGGGCCCCACGAGCAGTACTTC. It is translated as CASSPRTSGPHEQYF. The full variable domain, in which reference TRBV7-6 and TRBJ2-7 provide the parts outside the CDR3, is GAGVSQSPRYKVTKRGQDVALRCDPISGHVSLYWYRQALGQGPEFLTYFNYEAQQDKSGLPNDRFSAERPEGSISTLTIQRTEQRDSAMYRCASSPRTSGPHEQYFGPGTRLTVT.

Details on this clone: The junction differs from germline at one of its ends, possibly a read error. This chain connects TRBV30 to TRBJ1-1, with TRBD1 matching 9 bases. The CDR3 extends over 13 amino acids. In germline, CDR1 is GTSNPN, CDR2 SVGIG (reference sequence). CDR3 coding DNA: TGTGCCTGGAGTATTACAGGGGGCACTGGAGCTTTCTTT. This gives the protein CAWSITGGTGAFF.

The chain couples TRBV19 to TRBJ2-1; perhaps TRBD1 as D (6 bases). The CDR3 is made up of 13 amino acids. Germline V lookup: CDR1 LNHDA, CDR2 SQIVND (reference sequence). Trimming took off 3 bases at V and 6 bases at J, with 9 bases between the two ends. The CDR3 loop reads CASSIWGPNEQFF. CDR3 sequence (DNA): TGTGCCAGTAGTATCTGGGGGCCCAATGAGCAGTTCTTC.

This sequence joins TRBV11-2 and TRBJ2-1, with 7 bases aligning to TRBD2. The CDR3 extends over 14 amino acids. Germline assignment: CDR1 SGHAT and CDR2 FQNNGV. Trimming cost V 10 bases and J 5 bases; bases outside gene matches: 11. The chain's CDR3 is CATKGGGVDNEQFF. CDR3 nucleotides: TGTGCCACAAAGGGCGGGGGTGTCGACAATGAGCAGTTCTTC. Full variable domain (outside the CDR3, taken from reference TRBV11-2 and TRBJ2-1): EAGVAQSPRYKIIEKRQSVAFWCNPISGHATLYWYQQILGQGPKLLIQFQNNGVVDDSQLPKDRFSAERLKGVDSTLKIQPAKLEDSAVYLCATKGGGVDNEQFFGPGTRLTVL.

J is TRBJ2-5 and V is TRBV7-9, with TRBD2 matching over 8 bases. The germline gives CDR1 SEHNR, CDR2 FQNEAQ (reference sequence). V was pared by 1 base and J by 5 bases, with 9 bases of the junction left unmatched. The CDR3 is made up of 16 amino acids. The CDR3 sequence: CASSLGAGAPEETQYF. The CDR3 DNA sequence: TGTGCCAGCAGCTTAGGAGCGGGGGCGCCGGAGGAGACCCAGTACTTC.

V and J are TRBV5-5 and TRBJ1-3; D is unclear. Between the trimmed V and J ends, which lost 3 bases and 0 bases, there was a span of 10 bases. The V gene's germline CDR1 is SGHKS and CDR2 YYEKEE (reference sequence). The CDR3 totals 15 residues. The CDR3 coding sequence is TGTGCCAGCAGCTCTACTGAACTCTCTGGAAACACCATATATTTT. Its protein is CASSSTELSGNTIYF.

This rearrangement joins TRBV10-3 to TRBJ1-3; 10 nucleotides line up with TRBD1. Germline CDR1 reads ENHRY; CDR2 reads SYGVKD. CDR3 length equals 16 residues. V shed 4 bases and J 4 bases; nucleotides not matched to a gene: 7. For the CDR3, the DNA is TGTGCCATCAGTGGCCCAGGGACAGGGGAAGGAAACACCATATATTTT. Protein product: CAISGPGTGEGNTIYF.

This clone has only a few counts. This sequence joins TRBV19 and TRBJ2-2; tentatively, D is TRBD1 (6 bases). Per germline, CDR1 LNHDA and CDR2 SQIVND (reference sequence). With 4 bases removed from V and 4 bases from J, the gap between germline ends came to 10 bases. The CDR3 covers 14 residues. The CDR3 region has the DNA TGTGCCAGTAGTAGGCAGGGGTTCACCGGGGAGCTGTTTTTT. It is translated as CASSRQGFTGELFF.

CDR3 sequence: CASSPIQGQTYEQYF. In nucleotides, the CDR3 is TGTGCCAGCTCACCAATTCAGGGACAGACCTACGAGCAGTACTTC. The chain has TRBV18 and TRBJ2-7; 7 positions match TRBD1. The germline V gene encodes CDR1 KGHSH and CDR2 LQKENI. V shed 2 bases and J 2 bases; nucleotides not matched to a gene: 6. The CDR3 sequence is 15 residues long.

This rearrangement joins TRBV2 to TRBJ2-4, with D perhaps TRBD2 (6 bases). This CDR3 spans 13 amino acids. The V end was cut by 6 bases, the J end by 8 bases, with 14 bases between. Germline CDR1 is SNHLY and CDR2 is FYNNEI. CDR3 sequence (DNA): TGTGCCAGCAGCAGACCCCCGGGGGACATTCAGTACTTC. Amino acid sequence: CASSRPPGDIQYF. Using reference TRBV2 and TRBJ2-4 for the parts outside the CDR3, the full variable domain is EPEVTQTPSHQVTQMGQEVILRCVPISNHLYFYWYRQILGQKVEFLVSFYNNEISEKSEIFDDQFSVERPDGSNFTLKIRSTKLEDSAMYFCASSRPPGDIQYFGAGTRLSVL.

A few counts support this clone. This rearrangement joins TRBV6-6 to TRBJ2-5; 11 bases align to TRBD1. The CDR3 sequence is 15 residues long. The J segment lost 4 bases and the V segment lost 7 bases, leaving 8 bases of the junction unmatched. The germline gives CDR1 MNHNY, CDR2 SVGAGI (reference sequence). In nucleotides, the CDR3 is TGTGCCAGCACCAGAGGGGGACAGGGGGTAGAGACCCAGTACTTC. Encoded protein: CASTRGGQGVETQYF.

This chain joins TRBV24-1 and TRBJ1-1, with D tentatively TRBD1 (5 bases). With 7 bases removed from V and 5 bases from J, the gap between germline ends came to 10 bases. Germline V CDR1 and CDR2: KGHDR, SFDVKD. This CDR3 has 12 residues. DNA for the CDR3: TGTGCCACCAGAGGATCAGGGACTGAAGCTTTCTTT. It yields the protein CATRGSGTEAFF.

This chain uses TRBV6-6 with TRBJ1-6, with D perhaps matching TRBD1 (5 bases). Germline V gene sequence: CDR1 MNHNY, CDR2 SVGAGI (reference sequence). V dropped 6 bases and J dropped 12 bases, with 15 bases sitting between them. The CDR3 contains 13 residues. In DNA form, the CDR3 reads TGTGCCAGCAGCCCCGGGGGGATTCGACCCCTCCACTTT. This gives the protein CASSPGGIRPLHF.

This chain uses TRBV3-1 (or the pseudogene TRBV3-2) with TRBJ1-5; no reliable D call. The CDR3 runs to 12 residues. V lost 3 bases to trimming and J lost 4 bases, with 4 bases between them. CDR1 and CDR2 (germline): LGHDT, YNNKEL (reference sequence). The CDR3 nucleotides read TGTGCCAGCAGCCAGAGAAATCAGCCCCAGCATTTT. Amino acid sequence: CASSQRNQPQHF.

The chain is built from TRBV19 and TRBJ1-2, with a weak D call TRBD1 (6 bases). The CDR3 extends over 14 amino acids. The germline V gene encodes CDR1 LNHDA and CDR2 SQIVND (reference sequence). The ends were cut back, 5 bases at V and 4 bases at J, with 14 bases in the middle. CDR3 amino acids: CASSAWTASYGYTF. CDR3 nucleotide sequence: TGTGCCAGTAGTGCCTGGACAGCTTCCTATGGCTACACCTTC.

Written as DNA, the CDR3 is TGTGCCAGCAGTTACCCCTCAACATCCTACGAGCAGTACTTC. Translation: CASSYPSTSYEQYF. The gene calls are TRBV6-2 or TRBV6-3 and TRBJ2-7; D not resolved. Per germline, CDR1 MNHEY and CDR2 SVGEGT. This CDR3 comprises 14 residues. Trimming shortened V by 2 bases and J by 1 base, and 9 bases separated the two germline ends.

CDR3 residues: CASSEPGGAPGELFF. In DNA, the CDR3 is TGTGCCAGCAGTGAACCAGGGGGCGCCCCCGGGGAGCTGTTTTTT. This chain connects TRBV6-1 to TRBJ2-2, with 8 nucleotides matching TRBD1. J gave up 6 bases and V 2 bases, and 5 bases lay outside the gene matches. The CDR3 has 15 residues. CDR1 and CDR2 from the germline V gene are MNHNS and SASEGT.

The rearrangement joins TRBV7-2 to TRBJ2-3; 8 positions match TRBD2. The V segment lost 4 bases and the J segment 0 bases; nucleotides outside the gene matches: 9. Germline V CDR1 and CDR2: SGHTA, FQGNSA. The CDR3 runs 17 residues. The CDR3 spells CASSSISGGTSTDTQYF. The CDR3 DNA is TGTGCCAGCAGCTCTATAAGCGGGGGAACTAGCACAGATACGCAGTATTTT.

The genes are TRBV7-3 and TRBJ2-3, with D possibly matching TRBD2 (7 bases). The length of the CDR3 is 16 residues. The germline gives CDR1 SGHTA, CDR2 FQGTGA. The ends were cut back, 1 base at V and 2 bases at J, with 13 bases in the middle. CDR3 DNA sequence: TGTGCCAGCAGCTTAATCGGGGGGCCCACCACAGATACGCAGTATTTT. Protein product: CASSLIGGPTTDTQYF. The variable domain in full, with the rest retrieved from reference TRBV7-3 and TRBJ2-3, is GAGVSQTPSNKVTEKGKYVELRCDPISGHTALYWYRQSLGQGPEFLIYFQGTGAADDSGLPNDRFFAVRPEGSVSTLKIQRTERGDSAVYLCASSLIGGPTTDTQYFGPGTRLTVL.

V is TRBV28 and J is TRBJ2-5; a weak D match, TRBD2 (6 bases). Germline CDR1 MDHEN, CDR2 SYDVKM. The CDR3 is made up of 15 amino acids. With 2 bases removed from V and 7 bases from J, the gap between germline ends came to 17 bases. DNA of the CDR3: TGTGCCAGCAGTTTAGCGGGGTCCCAAGACGGGACCCAGTACTTC. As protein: CASSLAGSQDGTQYF.